A single sample is the source of the 18 T cell receptor beta chains below, sequenced in a study of shared clonotypes between healthy human individuals. Assay used: immunoSEQ multiplex PCR; TCRdb lists only in-frame clones, some missing. The sample consists of approximately 980,000 clones, about 80% of them appearing once. The sample taken for sequencing was memory CD4+ T cells sorted from blood. The subset here: CD45RA-negative fraction. These receptors were taken from a man aged 18 to 30 in good health.

In its sample, this clone was seen once. The chain links TRBV7-2 to TRBJ2-3, with a weak D call TRBD2 (6 bases). This CDR3 has 16 residues. Per germline, CDR1 SGHTA and CDR2 FQGNSA. With 2 bases removed from V and 3 bases from J, the gap between germline ends came to 15 bases. CDR3: CASSLRAGLGTDTQYF. The CDR3 DNA reads as TGTGCCAGCAGCTTAAGGGCGGGATTAGGGACAGATACGCAGTATTTT.

The chain couples TRBV7-9 to TRBJ1-4; tentative D call: TRBD1 (5 bases). Germline V lookup: CDR1 SEHNR, CDR2 FQNEAQ (reference sequence). Between the trimmed V and J ends, which lost 1 base and 8 bases, there was a span of 11 bases. The CDR3 covers 14 residues. This chain's CDR3 is CASSLDRRTEKLFF. In DNA form, the CDR3 reads TGTGCCAGCAGCTTAGACAGGCGGACAGAAAAACTGTTTTTT.

The chain carries TRBV7-2 and TRBJ1-6; no definite D call. Germline V gene data show CDR1 as SGHTA and CDR2 as FQGNSA. V dropped 5 bases and J dropped 7 bases, with 9 bases sitting between them. The CDR3 consists of 13 residues. The CDR3 nucleotides are TGTGCCAGCAGCCCCCCCCGGAATTCACCCCTCCACTTT. As protein: CASSPPRNSPLHF.

This rearrangement joins TRBV27 to TRBJ2-5; possibly TRBD1 or TRBD2 for D (5 bases each). Trimming cost V 3 bases and J 5 bases, with 13 bases left between them. From germline, CDR1 is MNHEY and CDR2 SMNVEV (reference sequence). CDR3 length: 14 amino acids. The CDR3 sequence is CASSFGTPGETQYF. Written as DNA, the CDR3 is TGTGCCAGCAGTTTTGGGACCCCGGGGGAGACCCAGTACTTC.

The chain carries TRBV15 and TRBJ2-5; 7 bases map to TRBD2. Germline V gene data show CDR1 as LNHNV and CDR2 as YYDKDF (reference sequence). J was trimmed by 2 bases and V by 1 base; bases with no gene match: 4. The CDR3 loop spans 15 amino acids. The CDR3 loop reads CATSRVASGQETQYF. The CDR3 DNA reads TGTGCCACCAGCAGAGTGGCTAGCGGACAAGAGACCCAGTACTTC.

The chain employs TRBV28 and TRBJ2-5; D is ambiguous. The germline gives CDR1 MDHEN, CDR2 SYDVKM. V was trimmed by 2 bases and J by 7 bases, leaving 11 bases between them. The CDR3 sequence is 13 residues long. CDR3 residues: CASSLRTPGTQYF. Written as DNA, the CDR3 is TGTGCCAGCAGTTTAAGGACCCCAGGGACCCAGTACTTC. The full variable domain, rest sourced from reference TRBV28 and TRBJ2-5, is DVKVTQSSRYLVKRTGEKVFLECVQDMDHENMFWYRQDPGLGLRLIYFSYDVKMKEKGDIPEGYSVSREKKERFSLILESASTNQTSMYLCASSLRTPGTQYFGPGTRLLVL.

Of note for this clone: This CDR3 is also generated by other DNA sequences in the sample. The CDR3 region has the DNA TGTGCCAGCTCATCCAACTCTGGAAACACCATATATTTT. Translating gives CASSSNSGNTIYF. The rearrangement joins TRBV18 to TRBJ1-3; D gene uncertain. CDR3 length: 13 amino acids. V lost 5 bases and J 0 bases, leaving 5 bases between the germline ends. Germline CDR1 KGHSH, CDR2 LQKENI.

The chain has TRBV6-1 and TRBJ1-5; D is unclear. With 3 bases removed from V and 0 bases from J, the gap between germline ends came to 6 bases. CDR1 is MNHNS and CDR2 is SASEGT in the germline V gene. The CDR3 consists of 14 residues. The CDR3 loop is CASSDGHSNQPQHF. As DNA, the CDR3 is TGTGCCAGCAGTGACGGGCATAGCAATCAGCCCCAGCATTTT.

This chain joins TRBV10-3 and TRBJ1-1; 9 bases align to TRBD1. V dropped 8 bases and J dropped 4; count of bases not matched to a gene: 8. The germline CDR1 and CDR2 sequences are ENHRY and SYGVKD. The CDR3 runs to 14 residues. The CDR3 bases are TGTGCCATCGGGACGGGACAGGGAATCACTGAAGCTTTCTTT. Its translation: CAIGTGQGITEAFF.

The CDR3 DNA sequence: TGCGCCAGCAGTCAGACTAGCGGGGCCCAAGAGACCCAGTACTTC. Its translation: CASSQTSGAQETQYF. The V and J genes are TRBV5-1 and TRBJ2-5; 11 bases are a match to TRBD2. Germline V gene sequence: CDR1 SGHRS, CDR2 YFSETQ. The CDR3 is made up of 15 amino acids. The V gene end was trimmed by 5 bases and the J gene end by 1 base; junction bases not matched to a gene: 4. Combining the CDR3 with reference TRBV5-1 and TRBJ2-5 gives the whole variable domain KAGVTQTPRYLIKTRGQQVTLSCSPISGHRSVSWYQQTPGQGLQFLFEYFSETQRNKGNFPGRFSGRQFSNSRSEMNVSTLELGDSALYLCASSQTSGAQETQYFGPGTRLLVL.

This sequence joins TRBV2 and TRBJ2-2; D possibly corresponds to TRBD2 (6 bases). This CDR3 contains 15 residues. The germline gives CDR1 SNHLY, CDR2 FYNNEI. Trimming stripped 6 bases from V and 4 bases from J, with 15 bases between. CDR3 DNA sequence: TGTGCCAGCAGGGCGTCGGCGGGGAGCACCGGGGAGCTGTTTTTT. It is translated as CASRASAGSTGELFF.

The V call is TRBV18, the J call TRBJ2-7; 9 nucleotides agree with TRBD1. The CDR3 has 14 amino acids. Unmatched junction bases numbered 8, after V lost 8 bases and J lost 3 bases. From germline, CDR1 is KGHSH and CDR2 LQKENI. This CDR3 reads CASTSGTGIYEQYF. The CDR3 DNA reads TGTGCCAGCACATCCGGGACAGGGATCTACGAGCAGTACTTC.

The chain joins TRBV19 to TRBJ1-5, with 11 nucleotides matching TRBD1. The CDR3 sequence is 19 residues long. J gave up 2 bases and V 6 bases, and 15 bases lay outside the gene matches. Germline V gene data show CDR1 as LNHDA and CDR2 as SQIVND (reference sequence). Here the CDR3 DNA reads TGTGCCAGTAGCACCGGGACAGGGGGGTTCCAGGCCGGCAATCAGCCCCAGCATTTT. Protein sequence: CASSTGTGGFQAGNQPQHF.

The chain links TRBV6-5 to TRBJ1-1; possible D gene TRBD1, 5 bases. Germline CDR1 is MNHEY and CDR2 is SVGAGI. Trimming cost V 5 bases and J 7 bases, with 8 bases left between them. The CDR3 covers 11 residues. The chain's CDR3 is CASSGANEAFF. The DNA for the CDR3 is TGTGCCAGCAGTGGGGCCAATGAAGCTTTCTTT.

V and J are TRBV5-4 and TRBJ2-7; 12 nucleotides agree with TRBD2. The CDR3 consists of 16 residues. With V trimmed by 4 bases and J by 3 bases, 8 bases remained unmatched. The V gene's germline CDR1 is SGHNT and CDR2 YYREEE (reference sequence). The CDR3 sequence is CASSRGLAGLDYEQYF. CDR3 nucleotides: TGTGCCAGCAGCCGCGGACTAGCGGGACTCGACTACGAGCAGTACTTC.

V and J are TRBV5-4 and TRBJ1-4; perhaps TRBD1 as D (6 bases). The CDR3 has 16 residues. Germline CDR1 reads SGHNT; CDR2 reads YYREEE (reference sequence). Trimming shortened V by 4 bases and J by 3 bases, and 16 bases separated the two germline ends. The CDR3 region is CASSGGGGVSNEKLFF. For the CDR3, the DNA is TGTGCCAGCAGCGGTGGAGGGGGAGTGTCTAATGAAAAACTGTTTTTT.

This chain links TRBV7-9 with TRBJ2-5; TRBD2 matches 8 bases. V was pared by 5 bases and J by 5 bases, with 16 bases of the junction left unmatched. Per germline, CDR1 SEHNR and CDR2 FQNEAQ (reference sequence). This CDR3 has 17 residues. The CDR3 DNA follows: TGTGCCAGCAGCCCCCTGGGGGCTAGCGGGTGGCGGGAGACCCAGTACTTC. It codes for CASSPLGASGWRETQYF.

The V call is TRBV5-4, the J call TRBJ1-2, with 7 bases aligning to TRBD1. This CDR3 spans 15 amino acids. V shed 5 bases, J shed 0 bases, and the junction held 7 bases outside the gene matches. The germline V gene has CDR1 SGHNT and CDR2 YYREEE (reference sequence). CDR3 protein: CASRKPGQTNYGYTF. The CDR3, as DNA: TGTGCCAGCAGAAAACCGGGACAGACTAACTATGGCTACACCTTC.